The 25 T cell receptor beta chains reported below all come from one sample, sequenced in a study of Ad26.COV2.S vaccination and SARS-CoV-2 variants (dated by TCRdb to the early 2020s). The sample's treatment or condition label, decoded: some 20 received Ad26.COV2.S at low or high dose, single or two shots; several received placebo; per-sample allocation not given. For vaccine and placebo recipients, repertoires were sequenced using samples collected on day 63 after the first injection. The protocol used for the library was the immunoSEQ multiplex PCR assay. The immuneACCESS repertoire file appears here via TCRdb, limited to in-frame rearrangements. These files lack a portion of the clones; in checked studies, under half of the deficit traces to unresolved V genes, and the cause of the others is not known. The sample contains 400,000 or so clones, roughly nine tenths of them found a single time. The top ten clonotypes cover approximately 3.7% of the sample.

The material sequenced was peripheral blood, taken in a trial of Ad26.COV2.S vaccine versus placebo. All receptors derive from a person aged 18-65 years who received the Ad26.COV2.S COVID-19 vaccine or a placebo.

This clone was observed a few times. The V call is TRBV7-9, the J call TRBJ1-6; possibly TRBD1 for D (5 bases). Per the germline V gene, CDR1 is SEHNR and CDR2 is FQNEAQ (reference sequence). With 4 bases removed from V and 6 bases from J, the gap between germline ends came to 16 bases. There are 16 residues in the CDR3. CDR3 nucleotide sequence: TGTGCCAGCAGCTCACAGCATGACGGGGCTAATTCACCCCTCCACTTT. Residues: CASSSQHDGANSPLHF.

The chain joins TRBV5-1 to TRBJ2-3; no clear D gene. Trimming removed 5 bases at V and 6 bases at J, with 7 bases between. CDR1 and CDR2 from the germline V gene are SGHRS and YFSETQ. This CDR3 spans 11 amino acids. The CDR3 bases are TGCGCCAGCAGTTGGTCCGATACGCAGTATTTT. Translation gives CASSWSDTQYF.

This chain connects TRBV3-1 (or the pseudogene TRBV3-2) to TRBJ2-5; 7 bases map to TRBD1. Germline CDR1 and CDR2: LGHDT and YNNKEL (reference sequence). J lost 7 bases, V lost 1 base, and 6 bases had no gene match. CDR3 size: 14 residues. CDR3 nucleotide sequence: TGTGCCAGCAGCCAAGTCGAGGGGGCGGTGACCCAGTACTTC. Amino acids: CASSQVEGAVTQYF.

The rearrangement uses TRBV6-2 or TRBV6-3 and TRBJ2-7; 12 positions agree with TRBD2. This CDR3 contains 16 residues. Unmatched junction bases numbered 2, after V lost 0 bases and J lost 2 bases. Per germline, CDR1 MNHEY and CDR2 SVGEGT. CDR3 in amino acids: CASSYSLAGGPYEQYF. CDR3 in DNA: TGTGCCAGCAGTTACTCGCTAGCGGGGGGGCCCTACGAGCAGTACTTC.

The CDR3 region has the DNA TGTGCCAGCATCCGGGACACTGTGGTGAATCAGCCCCAGCATTTT. Translation: CASIRDTVVNQPQHF. This chain links TRBV6-5 with TRBJ1-5; a weak D match, TRBD1 (6 bases). Germline assignment: CDR1 MNHEY and CDR2 SVGAGI. V dropped 7 bases and J dropped 4 bases, with 17 bases sitting between them. This CDR3 comprises 15 residues.

This sequence joins TRBV25-1 and TRBJ2-5, with D perhaps matching TRBD1 (6 bases). Germline V gene lookup returns CDR1 MGHDK and CDR2 SYGVNS. Between the trimmed V and J ends, which lost 7 bases and 5 bases, there was a span of 23 bases. The CDR3 spans 16 residues. In nucleotides, the CDR3 is TGTGCCAGCAAACCGGGACACCTTCTCTTTCTGGAGACCCAGTACTTC. Residues: CASKPGHLLFLETQYF. The whole variable domain, remainder taken from reference TRBV25-1 and TRBJ2-5, is EADIYQTPRYLVIGTGKKITLECSQTMGHDKMYWYQQDPGMELHLIHYSYGVNSTEKGDLSSESTVSRIRTEHFPLTLESARPSHTSQYLCASKPGHLLFLETQYFGPGTRLLVL.

The chain employs TRBV5-1 and TRBJ1-2; D remains ambiguous. Trimming removed 7 bases at V and 4 bases at J, with 14 bases between. Per the germline V gene, CDR1 is SGHRS and CDR2 is YFSETQ. This CDR3 region has 13 residues. For the CDR3, the DNA is TGCGCCAGCCGGGAGGGCGCTGGCTATGGCTACACCTTC. This gives the protein CASREGAGYGYTF.

This sequence joins TRBV7-2 and TRBJ1-5, with D perhaps TRBD1 (5 bases). The germline CDR1 and CDR2 sequences are SGHTA and FQGNSA. V was pared by 3 bases and J by 6 bases, with 9 bases between. The CDR3 runs 13 residues. In DNA, the CDR3 is TGTGCCAGCAGCTTGGACATGAGTCAGCCCCAGCATTTT. Residues: CASSLDMSQPQHF. Combining the CDR3 with reference TRBV7-2 and TRBJ1-5 gives the whole variable domain GAGVSQSPSNKVTEKGKDVELRCDPISGHTALYWYRQSLGQGLEFLIYFQGNSAPDKSGLPSDRFSAERTGGSVSTLTIQRTQQEDSAVYLCASSLDMSQPQHFGDGTRLSIL.

V usage is TRBV6-5 and J usage is TRBJ2-1, with D unclear. Trimming shortened V by 2 bases and J by 4 bases, and 12 bases separated the two germline ends. Germline-derived CDR1 and CDR2 are MNHEY and SVGAGI. The CDR3 extends over 15 amino acids. The DNA of the CDR3 is TGTGCCAGCAGTTACGCGGTAGAGTTTTACAATGAGCAGTTCTTC. The encoded protein is CASSYAVEFYNEQFF.

The chain has TRBV7-2 and TRBJ1-2; 7 nucleotides align to TRBD1. With V trimmed by 0 bases and J by 0 bases, 7 bases remained unmatched. Germline assignment: CDR1 SGHTA and CDR2 FQGNSA. The CDR3 has 17 amino acids. The DNA of the CDR3 is TGTGCCAGCAGCTTAGCGGGACAGAAACGATCTAACTATGGCTACACCTTC. Translating it yields CASSLAGQKRSNYGYTF.

The chain recombines TRBV27 with TRBJ2-1, with D possibly TRBD1 on 6 matching bases. CDR1 and CDR2 from the germline V gene are MNHEY and SMNVEV (reference sequence). The V end lost 7 bases, the J end lost 4 bases, and 14 bases lay between the germline ends. There are 14 residues in the CDR3. CDR3 region: CASTSTGRYNEQFF. As DNA, the CDR3 is TGTGCCAGCACCTCTACAGGGAGATACAATGAGCAGTTCTTC.

This clone was picked up one time. This rearrangement joins TRBV5-1 to TRBJ2-5; D not certain. Per germline, CDR1 SGHRS and CDR2 YFSETQ. The germline V and J ends were trimmed by 4 bases and 4 bases, with 14 bases remaining between them. The CDR3 is 14 amino acids. The chain's CDR3 is CASSPGSPGETQYF. The DNA for the CDR3 is TGCGCCAGCAGCCCTGGGTCTCCAGGAGAGACCCAGTACTTC.

V and J are TRBV7-8 and TRBJ2-2; D is undetermined. Germline-derived CDR1 and CDR2 are SGHVS and FQNEAQ. With 5 bases removed from V and 8 bases from J, the gap between germline ends came to 15 bases. The CDR3 has 14 residues. In DNA, the CDR3 is TGTGCCAGCAGCCCTAGGGTTTCCTTGGGGGAGCTGTTTTTT. Translated: CASSPRVSLGELFF.

V usage is TRBV7-2 and J usage is TRBJ1-2, with 11 bases lining up with TRBD1. Germline V gives CDR1 SGHTA, CDR2 FQGNSA. The CDR3 runs to 15 residues. V gave up 3 bases and J gave up 5 bases; unmatched junction bases: 5. The CDR3 DNA reads as TGTGCCAGCAGCTTGGGGACAGGGGGGAAGTATGGCTACACCTTC. This codes for CASSLGTGGKYGYTF.

The rearrangement joins TRBV3-1 (or the pseudogene TRBV3-2) to TRBJ1-4; no firm D call. This CDR3 has 13 residues. CDR1 LGHDT and CDR2 YNNKEL come from the germline V gene (reference sequence). V lost 3 bases and J lost 8, with 10 bases in between. Here the CDR3 DNA reads TGTGCCAGCAGCCAGGCCATGCGCGAAAAACTGTTTTTT. Its translation: CASSQAMREKLFF.

V usage is TRBV19 and J usage is TRBJ1-2; the match to TRBD1 covers 7 bases. Trimming at V came to 4 bases and at J to 2 bases, leaving 7 bases not matched to a gene. The CDR3 runs to 15 residues. From germline, CDR1 is LNHDA and CDR2 SQIVND (reference sequence). CDR3 in DNA: TGTGCCAGTAGTACCTCCGGGACAGCCAACTATGGCTACACCTTC. It yields the protein CASSTSGTANYGYTF.

Comments on this clone: Mismatch with germline at one junction end may stem from a read error. The chain employs TRBV5-6 and TRBJ2-7, with TRBD2 matching over 13 bases. There are 12 residues in the CDR3. The germline V gene has CDR1 SGHDT and CDR2 YYEEEE. The CDR3 spells CASSFSGTSGDF. The CDR3 DNA follows: TGTGCCAGCAGCTTCTCGGGGACTAGCGGGGACTTC.

The rearrangement links TRBV12-3 or TRBV12-4 to TRBJ1-1; D is unresolved. V was cut by 2 bases and J by 7 bases, with 11 bases left in between. CDR3 size: 13 residues. The CDR3 loop is CASSLSLIGEAFF. The CDR3 DNA follows: TGTGCCAGCAGTTTAAGTCTCATCGGTGAAGCTTTCTTT.

This chain uses TRBV19 with TRBJ1-1; the D gene is possibly TRBD1 (6 bases). From germline, CDR1 is LNHDA and CDR2 SQIVND (reference sequence). V dropped 7 bases and J dropped 10 bases, with 13 bases sitting between them. This CDR3 is 11 amino acids long. This CDR3 reads CASIRGRGAFF. DNA for the CDR3: TGTGCCAGTATCAGGGGCCGGGGAGCTTTCTTT.

The rearrangement uses TRBV5-6 and TRBJ2-5, with a weak D call TRBD2 (5 bases). Germline CDR1 reads SGHDT; CDR2 reads YYEEEE. The CDR3 loop spans 13 amino acids. Trimming took off 1 base at V and 5 bases at J, with 9 bases between the two ends. CDR3 DNA sequence: TGTGCCAGCAGCTTGCTTGGGGAGGAGACCCAGTACTTC. Its translation is CASSLLGEETQYF.

There are a few counts of this clone. The J gene is TRBJ1-3, the V gene TRBV3-1 (or the pseudogene TRBV3-2), with a possible D match to TRBD1 (5 bases). The V gene's germline CDR1 is LGHDT and CDR2 YNNKEL (reference sequence). Trimming took 0 bases from V and 2 from J, leaving 14 bases between them. The CDR3 totals 17 residues. In nucleotides, the CDR3 is TGTGCCAGCAGCCAAGATCTCCTGGCAGGGACTGGAAACACCATATATTTT. It encodes CASSQDLLAGTGNTIYF.

This rearrangement joins TRBV11-3 to TRBJ2-1, with 7 bases fitting TRBD2. The V gene end was trimmed by 0 bases and the J gene end by 10 bases; junction bases not matched to a gene: 6. CDR1 and CDR2 from the germline V gene are SGHNT and YENEEA. The CDR3 sequence is 14 residues long. Here the CDR3 reads CASSLEGEGGEQFF. In DNA form, the CDR3 reads TGTGCCAGCAGCTTAGAAGGGGAGGGCGGGGAGCAGTTCTTC.

This clone was found once. The chain recombines TRBV27 with TRBJ1-6; possibly TRBD1 for D (6 bases). In germline, CDR1 is MNHEY, CDR2 SMNVEV (reference sequence). Trimming shortened V by 4 bases and J by 6 bases, and 16 bases separated the two germline ends. This CDR3 contains 16 residues. CDR3 protein: CASSWGRGVGNSPLHF. The CDR3 DNA reads TGTGCCAGCAGTTGGGGCAGGGGAGTAGGTAATTCACCCCTCCACTTT.

The V call is TRBV6-2 or TRBV6-3, the J call TRBJ2-2; D is unresolved. The CDR3 contains 14 residues. V gave up 0 bases and J gave up 3 bases, with 5 bases separating them. The germline gives CDR1 MNHEY, CDR2 SVGEGT. The CDR3, as DNA: TGTGCCAGCAGTTACTCGATAGACACCGGGGAGCTGTTTTTT. This translates into CASSYSIDTGELFF.

This chain links TRBV19 with TRBJ1-4; possibly TRBD1 for D (5 bases). CDR1 is LNHDA and CDR2 is SQIVND in the germline V gene (reference sequence). The CDR3 consists of 15 residues. Trimming left V 4 bases short and J 0 bases short, with 9 bases between. The CDR3 nucleotides are TGTGCCAGTAGTAAGATGGGGGCAACTAATGAAAAACTGTTTTTT. Protein: CASSKMGATNEKLFF.